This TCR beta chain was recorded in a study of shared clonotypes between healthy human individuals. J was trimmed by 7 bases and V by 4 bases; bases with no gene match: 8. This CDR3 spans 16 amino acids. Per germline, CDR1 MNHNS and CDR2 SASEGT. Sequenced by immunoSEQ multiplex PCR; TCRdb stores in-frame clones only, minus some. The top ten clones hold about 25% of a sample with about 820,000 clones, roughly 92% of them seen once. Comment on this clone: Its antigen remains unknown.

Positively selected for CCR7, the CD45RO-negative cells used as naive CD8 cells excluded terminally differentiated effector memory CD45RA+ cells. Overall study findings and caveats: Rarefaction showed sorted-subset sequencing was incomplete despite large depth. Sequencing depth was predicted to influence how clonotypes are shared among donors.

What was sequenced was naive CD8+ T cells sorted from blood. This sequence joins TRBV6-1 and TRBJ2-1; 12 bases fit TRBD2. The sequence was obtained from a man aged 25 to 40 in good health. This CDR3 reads CASSAPSGRASNEQFF. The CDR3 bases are TGTGCCAGCAGTGCGCCTAGCGGGAGGGCTTCTAATGAGCAGTTCTTC.